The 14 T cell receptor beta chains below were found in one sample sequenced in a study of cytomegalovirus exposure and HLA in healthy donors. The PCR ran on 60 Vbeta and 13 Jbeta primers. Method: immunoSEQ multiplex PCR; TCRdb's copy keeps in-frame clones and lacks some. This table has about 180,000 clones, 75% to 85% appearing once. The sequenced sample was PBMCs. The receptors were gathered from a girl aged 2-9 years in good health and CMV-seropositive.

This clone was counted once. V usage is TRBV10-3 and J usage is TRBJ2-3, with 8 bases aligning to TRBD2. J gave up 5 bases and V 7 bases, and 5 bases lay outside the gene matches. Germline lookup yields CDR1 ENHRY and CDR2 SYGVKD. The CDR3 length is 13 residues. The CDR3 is CAIKKTSVDTQYF. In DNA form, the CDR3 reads TGTGCCATCAAGAAGACTAGCGTAGATACGCAGTATTTT.

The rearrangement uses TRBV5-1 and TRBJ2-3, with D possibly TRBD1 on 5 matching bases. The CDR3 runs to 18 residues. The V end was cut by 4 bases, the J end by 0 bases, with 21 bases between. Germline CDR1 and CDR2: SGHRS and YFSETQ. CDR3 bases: TGCGCCAGCAGCCGCAAGACAGTTTTGATAACTAGCACAGATACGCAGTATTTT. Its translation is CASSRKTVLITSTDTQYF.

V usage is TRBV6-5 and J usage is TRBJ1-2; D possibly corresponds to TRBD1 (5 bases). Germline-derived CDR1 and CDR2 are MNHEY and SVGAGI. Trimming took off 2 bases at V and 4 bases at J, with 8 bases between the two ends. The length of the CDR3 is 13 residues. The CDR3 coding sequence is TGTGCCAGCAGTTACGGACACAGCTATGGCTACACCTTC. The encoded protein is CASSYGHSYGYTF.

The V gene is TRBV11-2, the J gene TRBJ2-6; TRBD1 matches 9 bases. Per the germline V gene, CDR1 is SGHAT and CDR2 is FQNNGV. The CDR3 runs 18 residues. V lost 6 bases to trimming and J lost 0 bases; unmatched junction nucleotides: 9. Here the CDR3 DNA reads TGTGCCAGCAGACGACCGGGACAGGGAGCCTCTGGGGCCAACGTCCTGACTTTC. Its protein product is CASRRPGQGASGANVLTF.

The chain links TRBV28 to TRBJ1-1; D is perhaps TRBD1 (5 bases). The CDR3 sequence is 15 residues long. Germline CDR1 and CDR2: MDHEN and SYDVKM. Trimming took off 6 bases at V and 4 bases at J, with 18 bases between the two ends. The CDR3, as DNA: TGTGCCAGCAGCGACCCGCGGGGGTTGAGCACTGAAGCTTTCTTT. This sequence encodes CASSDPRGLSTEAFF. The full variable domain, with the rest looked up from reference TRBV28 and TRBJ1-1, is DVKVTQSSRYLVKRTGEKVFLECVQDMDHENMFWYRQDPGLGLRLIYFSYDVKMKEKGDIPEGYSVSREKKERFSLILESASTNQTSMYLCASSDPRGLSTEAFFGQGTRLTVV.

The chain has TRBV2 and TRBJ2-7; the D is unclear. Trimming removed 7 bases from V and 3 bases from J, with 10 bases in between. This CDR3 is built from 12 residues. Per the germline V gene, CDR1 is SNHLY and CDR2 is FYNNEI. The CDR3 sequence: CASTTAFYEQYF. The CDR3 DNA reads TGTGCCAGCACCACAGCTTTCTACGAGCAGTACTTC. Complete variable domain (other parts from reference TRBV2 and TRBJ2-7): EPEVTQTPSHQVTQMGQEVILRCVPISNHLYFYWYRQILGQKVEFLVSFYNNEISEKSEIFDDQFSVERPDGSNFTLKIRSTKLEDSAMYFCASTTAFYEQYFGPGTRLTVT.

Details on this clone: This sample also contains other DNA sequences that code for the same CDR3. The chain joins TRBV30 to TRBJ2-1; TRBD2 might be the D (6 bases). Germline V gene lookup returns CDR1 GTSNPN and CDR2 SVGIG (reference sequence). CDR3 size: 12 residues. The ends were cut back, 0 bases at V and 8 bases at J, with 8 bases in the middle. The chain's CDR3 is CAWSVRGDEQFF. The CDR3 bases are TGTGCCTGGAGTGTACGCGGGGATGAGCAGTTCTTC.

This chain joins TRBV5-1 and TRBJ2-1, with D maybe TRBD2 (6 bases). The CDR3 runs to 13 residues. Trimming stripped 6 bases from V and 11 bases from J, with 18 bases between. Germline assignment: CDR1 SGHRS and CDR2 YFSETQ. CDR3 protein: CASNPLTGGKQFF. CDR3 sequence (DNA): TGCGCCAGCAACCCTCTGACCGGAGGGAAGCAGTTCTTC.

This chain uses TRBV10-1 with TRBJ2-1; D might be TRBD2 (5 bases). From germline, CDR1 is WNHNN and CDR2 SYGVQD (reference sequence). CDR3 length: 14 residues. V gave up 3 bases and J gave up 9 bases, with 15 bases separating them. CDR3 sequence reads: CASSELVLKSEQFF. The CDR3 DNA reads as TGCGCCAGCAGTGAACTAGTTCTAAAAAGTGAGCAGTTCTTC.

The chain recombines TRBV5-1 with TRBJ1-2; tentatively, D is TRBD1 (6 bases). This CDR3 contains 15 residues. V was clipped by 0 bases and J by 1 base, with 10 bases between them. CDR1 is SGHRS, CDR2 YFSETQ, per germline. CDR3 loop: CASSLAFRGNYGYTF. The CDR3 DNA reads TGCGCCAGCAGCTTGGCCTTCAGGGGTAACTATGGCTACACCTTC.

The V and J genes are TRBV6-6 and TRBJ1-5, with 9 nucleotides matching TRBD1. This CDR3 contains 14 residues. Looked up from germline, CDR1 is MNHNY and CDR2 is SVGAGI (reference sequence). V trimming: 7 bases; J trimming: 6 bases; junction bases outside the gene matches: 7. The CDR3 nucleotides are TGTGCCAGCACCTCGACAGGGGGTGGTCAGCCCCAGCATTTT. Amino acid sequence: CASTSTGGGQPQHF.

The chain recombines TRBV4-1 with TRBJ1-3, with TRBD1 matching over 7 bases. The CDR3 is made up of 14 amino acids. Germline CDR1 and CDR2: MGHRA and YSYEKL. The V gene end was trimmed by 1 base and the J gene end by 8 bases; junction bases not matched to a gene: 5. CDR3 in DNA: TGCGCCAGCAGCCAAGTAGAGGGGGCGGACACCATATATTTT. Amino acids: CASSQVEGADTIYF.

CDR3 loop: CASSEVGSGGADTQYF. CDR3 nucleotides: TGTGCCAGCAGTGAAGTTGGTAGCGGGGGGGCAGATACGCAGTATTTT. The chain carries TRBV6-4 and TRBJ2-3; 11 bases are a match to TRBD2. Germline loops: CDR1 MRHNA, CDR2 SNTAGT. The CDR3 runs to 16 residues. V lost 3 bases to trimming and J lost 4 bases; unmatched junction nucleotides: 6.

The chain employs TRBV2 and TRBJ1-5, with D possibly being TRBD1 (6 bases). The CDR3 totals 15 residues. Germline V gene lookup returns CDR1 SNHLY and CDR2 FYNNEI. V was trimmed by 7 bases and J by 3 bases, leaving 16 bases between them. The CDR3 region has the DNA TGTGCCAGCACCCGGACAGTGAACAACAATCAGCCCCAGCATTTT. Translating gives CASTRTVNNNQPQHF.